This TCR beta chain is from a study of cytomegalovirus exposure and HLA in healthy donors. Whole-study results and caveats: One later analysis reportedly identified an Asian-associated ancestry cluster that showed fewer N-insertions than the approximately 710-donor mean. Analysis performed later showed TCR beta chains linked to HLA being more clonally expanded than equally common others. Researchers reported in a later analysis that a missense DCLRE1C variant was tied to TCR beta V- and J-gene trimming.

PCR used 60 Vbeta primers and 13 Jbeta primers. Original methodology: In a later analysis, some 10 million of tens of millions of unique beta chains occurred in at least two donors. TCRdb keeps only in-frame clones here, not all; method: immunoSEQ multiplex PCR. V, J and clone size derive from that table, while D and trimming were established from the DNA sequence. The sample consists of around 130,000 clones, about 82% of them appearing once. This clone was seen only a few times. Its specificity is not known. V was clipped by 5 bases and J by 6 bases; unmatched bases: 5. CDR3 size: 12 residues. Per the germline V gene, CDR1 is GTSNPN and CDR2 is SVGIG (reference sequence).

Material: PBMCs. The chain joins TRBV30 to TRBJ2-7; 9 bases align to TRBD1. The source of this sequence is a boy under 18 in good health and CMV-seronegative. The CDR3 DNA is TGTGCCTGGGCGGACAGGGGTGGCGAGCAGTACTTC. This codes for CAWADRGGEQYF.